Listed below are T cell receptor beta chains from one sample, sequenced in a study of T-cell reconstitution after alpha-beta-depleted transplantation in children. TCRdb re-analysed the PCR reads in MiXCR, keeping a single row per CDR3 protein. The table shows just under 150,000 distinct CDR3 sequences, with around 10% occurring only once. The specimen was PBMCs, mostly from graft donor cells, collected 180 days after TCRalphabeta/CD19-depleted stem cell transplant. The receptors stem from a female patient aged 2-9 years who had a stem cell transplant for congenital amegakaryocytic thrombocytopenia, so the T cells may come from the graft donor. CDR3s include the opening cysteine and the closing phenylalanine or tryptophan. Each record gives: CDR3 DNA, CDR3 protein, CDR3 length, J gene, D gene, V gene, clone size. D genes are given only for firm matches. Some rows have no size entry. The others give once, few or many, or a class for an expanded clone.

CDR3 DNA: TGTGCCAGCAGGCCCGGAGGGGGCCTCTCCTACGAGCAGTACTTC; CDR3 protein: CASRPGGGLSYEQYF; CDR3 length: 15; J gene: TRBJ2-7; D gene: -; V gene: TRBV28; clone size: many
CDR3 DNA: TGTGCCAGCAGTTTCGGAAGAAAGGAGAACATTCAGTACTTC; CDR3 protein: CASSFGRKENIQYF; CDR3 length: 14; J gene: TRBJ2-4; D gene: -; V gene: TRBV12-3/TRBV12-4; clone size: few
CDR3 DNA: TGCAGTGCTAGCGCGAGGGCCTATTCCTACAATGAGCAGTTCTTC; CDR3 protein: CSASARAYSYNEQFF; CDR3 length: 15; J gene: TRBJ2-1; D gene: -; V gene: TRBV20-1; clone size: -
CDR3 DNA: TGCGCCAGCAGCCAAGGAACGACATCATTTAGCGGGGGCCTTAATGAGCAGTTCTTC; CDR3 protein: CASSQGTTSFSGGLNEQFF; CDR3 length: 19; J gene: TRBJ2-1; D gene: TRBD2; V gene: TRBV4-1; clone size: -
CDR3 DNA: TGCAGCGTTCGGCGGGAGACCTCTAGCACAGATACGCAGTATTTT; CDR3 protein: CSVRRETSSTDTQYF; CDR3 length: 15; J gene: TRBJ2-3; D gene: TRBD2; V gene: TRBV29-1; clone size: many
CDR3 DNA: TGTGCCACCAGTGATTCAGGGGGCCGGGCCCGGCCAGATACGCAGTATTTT; CDR3 protein: CATSDSGGRARPDTQYF; CDR3 length: 17; J gene: TRBJ2-3; D gene: TRBD1; V gene: TRBV24-1; clone size: many
CDR3 DNA: TGCGCCAGCAGCTTGGTCGGGGGCACCGGGGAGCTGTTTTTT; CDR3 protein: CASSLVGGTGELFF; CDR3 length: 14; J gene: TRBJ2-2; D gene: -; V gene: TRBV5-1; clone size: many
CDR3 DNA: TGTGCCAGTTCGGGTCCGTTCACCGGGGAGCTGTTTTTT; CDR3 protein: CASSGPFTGELFF; CDR3 length: 13; J gene: TRBJ2-2; D gene: -; V gene: TRBV25-1; clone size: many
CDR3 DNA: TGTGCCGCCAGTAGGGGGCACTACAATGAGCAGTTCTTC; CDR3 protein: CAASRGHYNEQFF; CDR3 length: 13; J gene: TRBJ2-1; D gene: TRBD1; V gene: TRBV2; clone size: few
CDR3 DNA: TGCGCCAGCAGCTTGATACAGGGGAGCACAGATACGCAGTATTTT; CDR3 protein: CASSLIQGSTDTQYF; CDR3 length: 15; J gene: TRBJ2-3; D gene: TRBD1; V gene: TRBV5-1; clone size: many
CDR3 DNA: TGTGCCAGCGGGACAGCCTACTCTGGAAACACCATATATTTT; CDR3 protein: CASGTAYSGNTIYF; CDR3 length: 14; J gene: TRBJ1-3; D gene: TRBD1; V gene: TRBV28; clone size: many
CDR3 DNA: TGCAGTGCTAGGACACCCATCGGAGATCAGCCCCAGCATTTT; CDR3 protein: CSARTPIGDQPQHF; CDR3 length: 14; J gene: TRBJ1-5; D gene: -; V gene: TRBV20-1; clone size: many
CDR3 DNA: TGTGCCAGCAGTACCGACAGGGCCCCCCGCGGCGAGCAGTACTTC; CDR3 protein: CASSTDRAPRGEQYF; CDR3 length: 15; J gene: TRBJ2-7; D gene: TRBD1; V gene: TRBV7-3; clone size: many
CDR3 DNA: TGCAGTGCCTACCGTGGCTTTTCCGAGCAGTACTTC; CDR3 protein: CSAYRGFSEQYF; CDR3 length: 12; J gene: TRBJ2-7; D gene: -; V gene: TRBV20-1; clone size: many
CDR3 DNA: TGTGCCAGCAGTCCCGCGGGTAGCGGCACAGATACGCAGTATTTT; CDR3 protein: CASSPAGSGTDTQYF; CDR3 length: 15; J gene: TRBJ2-3; D gene: -; V gene: TRBV28; clone size: -
CDR3 DNA: TGCGCCAGCAGCGGGGGTCTGTTGGGGGTCATCCACGAGCAGTACTTC; CDR3 protein: CASSGGLLGVIHEQYF; CDR3 length: 16; J gene: TRBJ2-7; D gene: -; V gene: TRBV5-1; clone size: -
CDR3 DNA: TGTGCCAGCAGCCAAGAAGGATTAGGGCCGGAGTATCCTCCTTCACCCCTCCACTTT; CDR3 protein: CASSQEGLGPEYPPSPLHF; CDR3 length: 19; J gene: TRBJ1-6; D gene: -; V gene: TRBV3-1; clone size: -